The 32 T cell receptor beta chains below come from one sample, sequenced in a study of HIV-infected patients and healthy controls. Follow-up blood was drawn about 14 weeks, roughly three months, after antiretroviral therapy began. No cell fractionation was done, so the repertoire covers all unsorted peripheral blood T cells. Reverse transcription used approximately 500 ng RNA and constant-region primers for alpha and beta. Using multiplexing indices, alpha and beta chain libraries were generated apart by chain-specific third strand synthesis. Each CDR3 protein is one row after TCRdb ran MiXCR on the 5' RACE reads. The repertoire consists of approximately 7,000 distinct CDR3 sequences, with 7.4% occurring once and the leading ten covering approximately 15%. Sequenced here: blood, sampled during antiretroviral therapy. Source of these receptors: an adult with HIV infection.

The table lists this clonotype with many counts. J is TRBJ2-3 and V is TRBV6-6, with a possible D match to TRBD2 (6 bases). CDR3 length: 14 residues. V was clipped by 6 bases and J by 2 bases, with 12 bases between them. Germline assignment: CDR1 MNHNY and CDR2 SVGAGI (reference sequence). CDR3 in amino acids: CASSSEGFTDTQYF. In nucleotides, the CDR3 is TGTGCCAGCAGCTCGGAGGGGTTCACAGATACGCAGTATTTT.

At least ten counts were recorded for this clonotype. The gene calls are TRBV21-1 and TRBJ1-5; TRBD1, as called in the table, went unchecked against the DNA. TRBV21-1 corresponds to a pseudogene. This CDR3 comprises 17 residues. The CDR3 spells CASSKARQGKGNQPQHF. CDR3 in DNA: TGTGCCAGCAGCAAAGCAAGACAGGGGAAAGGCAATCAGCCCCAGCATTTT.

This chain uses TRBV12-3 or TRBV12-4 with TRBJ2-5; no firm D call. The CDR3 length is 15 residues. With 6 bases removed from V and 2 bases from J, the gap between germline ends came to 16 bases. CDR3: CASSSGRSGQETQYF. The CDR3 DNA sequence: TGTGCCAGCAGCTCTGGGCGCAGTGGTCAAGAGACCCAGTACTTC.

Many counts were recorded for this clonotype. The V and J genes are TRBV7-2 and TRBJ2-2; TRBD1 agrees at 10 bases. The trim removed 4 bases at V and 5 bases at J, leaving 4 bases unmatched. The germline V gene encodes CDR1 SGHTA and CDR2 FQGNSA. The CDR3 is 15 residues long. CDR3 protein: CASSYRDRGTGELFF. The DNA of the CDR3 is TGTGCCAGCAGCTACCGGGACAGGGGAACCGGGGAGCTGTTTTTT.

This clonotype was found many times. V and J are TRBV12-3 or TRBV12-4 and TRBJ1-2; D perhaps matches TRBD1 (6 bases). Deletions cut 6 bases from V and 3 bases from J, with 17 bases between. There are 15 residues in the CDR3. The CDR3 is CASSPKLQGYYGYTF. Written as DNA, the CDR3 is TGTGCCAGCAGCCCGAAACTACAGGGTTACTATGGCTACACCTTC.

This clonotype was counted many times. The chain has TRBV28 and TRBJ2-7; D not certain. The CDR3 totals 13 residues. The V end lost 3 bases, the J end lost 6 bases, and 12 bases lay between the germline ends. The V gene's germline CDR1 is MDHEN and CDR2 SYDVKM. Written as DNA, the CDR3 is TGTGCCAGCAGTTTGGGCCTCTCGGGCGAGCAGTACTTC. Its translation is CASSLGLSGEQYF.

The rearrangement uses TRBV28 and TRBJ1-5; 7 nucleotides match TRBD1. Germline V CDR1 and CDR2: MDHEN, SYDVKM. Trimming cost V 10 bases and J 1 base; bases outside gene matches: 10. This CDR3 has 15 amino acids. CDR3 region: CATDSTGKSNQPQHF. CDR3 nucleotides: TGTGCCACCGATTCGACAGGGAAGAGCAATCAGCCCCAGCATTTT.

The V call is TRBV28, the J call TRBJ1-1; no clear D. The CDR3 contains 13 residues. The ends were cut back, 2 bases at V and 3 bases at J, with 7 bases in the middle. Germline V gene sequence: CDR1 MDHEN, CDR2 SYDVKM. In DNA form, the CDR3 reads TGTGCCAGCAGTTTACAACGGGACACTGAAGCTTTCTTT. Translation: CASSLQRDTEAFF.

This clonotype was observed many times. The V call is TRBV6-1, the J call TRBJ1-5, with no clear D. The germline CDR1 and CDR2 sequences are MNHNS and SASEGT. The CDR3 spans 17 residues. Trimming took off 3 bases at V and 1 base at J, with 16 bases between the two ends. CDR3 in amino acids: CASSDAVGGMSNQPQHF. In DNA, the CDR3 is TGTGCCAGCAGTGATGCGGTAGGAGGGATGAGCAATCAGCCCCAGCATTTT.

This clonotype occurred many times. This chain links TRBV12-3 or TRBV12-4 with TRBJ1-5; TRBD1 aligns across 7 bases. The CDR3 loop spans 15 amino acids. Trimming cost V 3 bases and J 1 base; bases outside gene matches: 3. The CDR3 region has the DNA TGTGCCAGCAGTTTTTCAGGGGGAAGCAATCAGCCCCAGCATTTT. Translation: CASSFSGGSNQPQHF.

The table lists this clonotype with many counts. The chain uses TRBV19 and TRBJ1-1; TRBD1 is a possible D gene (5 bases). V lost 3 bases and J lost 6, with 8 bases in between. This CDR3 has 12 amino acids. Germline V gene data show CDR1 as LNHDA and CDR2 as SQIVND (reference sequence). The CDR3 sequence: CASSIGGAEAFF. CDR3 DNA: TGTGCCAGTAGTATTGGAGGGGCTGAAGCTTTCTTT.

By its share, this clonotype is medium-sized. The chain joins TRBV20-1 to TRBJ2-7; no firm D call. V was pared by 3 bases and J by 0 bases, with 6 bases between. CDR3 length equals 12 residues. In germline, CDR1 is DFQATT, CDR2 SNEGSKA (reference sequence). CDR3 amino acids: CSARNPSYEQYF. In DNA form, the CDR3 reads TGCAGTGCTAGGAATCCCTCCTACGAGCAGTACTTC.

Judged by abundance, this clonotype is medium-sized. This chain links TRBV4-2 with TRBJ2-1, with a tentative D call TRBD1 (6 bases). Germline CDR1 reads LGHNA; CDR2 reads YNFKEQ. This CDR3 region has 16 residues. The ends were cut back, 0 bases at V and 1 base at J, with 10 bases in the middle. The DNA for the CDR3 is TGTGCCAGCAGCCAAGAGACAGGCTTGTCCTACAATGAGCAGTTCTTC. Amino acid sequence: CASSQETGLSYNEQFF.

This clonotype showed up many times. CDR3: CASSQTGTGVMNTEAFF. CDR3 nucleotides: TGTGCCAGCAGCCAGACCGGGACAGGAGTAATGAACACTGAAGCTTTCTTT. The J gene is TRBJ1-1, the V gene TRBV5-6, with 8 positions matching TRBD1. Germline lookup yields CDR1 SGHDT and CDR2 YYEEEE. This CDR3 comprises 17 residues. J was trimmed by 0 bases and V by 4 bases; bases with no gene match: 11.

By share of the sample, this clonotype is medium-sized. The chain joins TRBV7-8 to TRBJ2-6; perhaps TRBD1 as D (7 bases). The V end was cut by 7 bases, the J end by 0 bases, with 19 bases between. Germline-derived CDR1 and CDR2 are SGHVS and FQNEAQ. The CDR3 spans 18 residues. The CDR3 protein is CASTRGDSYLSGANVLTF. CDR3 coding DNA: TGTGCCAGCACCAGGGGGGACAGTTACCTCTCTGGGGCCAACGTCCTGACTTTC.

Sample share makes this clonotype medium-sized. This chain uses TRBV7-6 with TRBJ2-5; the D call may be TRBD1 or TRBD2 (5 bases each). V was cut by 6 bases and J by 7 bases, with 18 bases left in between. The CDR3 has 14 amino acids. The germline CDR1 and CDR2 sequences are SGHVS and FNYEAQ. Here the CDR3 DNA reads TGTGCCAGCAGGCCCCGGGACGGAGAGTTGACCCAGTACTTC. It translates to CASRPRDGELTQYF.

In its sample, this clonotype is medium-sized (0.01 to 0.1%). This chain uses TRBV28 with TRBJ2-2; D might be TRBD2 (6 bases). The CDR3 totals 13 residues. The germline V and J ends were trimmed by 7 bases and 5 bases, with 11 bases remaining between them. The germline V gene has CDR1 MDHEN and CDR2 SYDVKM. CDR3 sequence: CASIPGGTGELFF. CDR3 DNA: TGTGCCAGCATTCCTGGGGGGACCGGGGAGCTGTTTTTT.

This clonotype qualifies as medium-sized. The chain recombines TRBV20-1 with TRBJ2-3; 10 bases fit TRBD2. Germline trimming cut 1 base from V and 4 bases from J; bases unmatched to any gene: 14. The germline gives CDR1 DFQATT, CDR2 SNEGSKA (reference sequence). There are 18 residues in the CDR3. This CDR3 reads CSARGGVVSGRAADTQYF. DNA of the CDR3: TGCAGTGCTAGAGGAGGTGTGGTCAGCGGGAGGGCCGCAGATACGCAGTATTTT.

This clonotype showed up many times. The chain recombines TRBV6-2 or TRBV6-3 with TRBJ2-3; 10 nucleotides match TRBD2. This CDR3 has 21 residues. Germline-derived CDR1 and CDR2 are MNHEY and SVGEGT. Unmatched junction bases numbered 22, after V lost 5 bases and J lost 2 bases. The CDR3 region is CASSPSLILAGDPTITDTQYF. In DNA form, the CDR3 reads TGTGCCAGCAGTCCGAGTCTGATTCTAGCGGGGGATCCTACAATCACAGATACGCAGTATTTT.

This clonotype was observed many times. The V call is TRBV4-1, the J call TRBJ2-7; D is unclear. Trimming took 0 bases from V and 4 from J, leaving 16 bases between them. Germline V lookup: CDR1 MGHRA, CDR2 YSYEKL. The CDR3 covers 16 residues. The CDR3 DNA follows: TGCGCCAGCAGCCAAGATAGATCGCTCGTCGGATACGAGCAGTACTTC. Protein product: CASSQDRSLVGYEQYF.

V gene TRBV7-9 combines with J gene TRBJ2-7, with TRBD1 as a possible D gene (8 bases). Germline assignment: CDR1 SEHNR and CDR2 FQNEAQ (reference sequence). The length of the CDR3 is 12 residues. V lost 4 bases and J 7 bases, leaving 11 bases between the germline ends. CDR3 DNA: TGTGCCAGCAGCTCACAGGGGGGGGAGCAGTACTTC. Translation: CASSSQGGEQYF.

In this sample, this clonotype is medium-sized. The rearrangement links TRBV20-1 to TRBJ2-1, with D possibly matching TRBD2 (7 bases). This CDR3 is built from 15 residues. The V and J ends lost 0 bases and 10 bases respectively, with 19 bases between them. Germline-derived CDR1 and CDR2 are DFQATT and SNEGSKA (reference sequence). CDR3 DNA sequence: TGCAGTGCTAGAGATGCCGCGGGGGCTCAGGGGGAGCAGTTCTTC. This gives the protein CSARDAAGAQGEQFF.

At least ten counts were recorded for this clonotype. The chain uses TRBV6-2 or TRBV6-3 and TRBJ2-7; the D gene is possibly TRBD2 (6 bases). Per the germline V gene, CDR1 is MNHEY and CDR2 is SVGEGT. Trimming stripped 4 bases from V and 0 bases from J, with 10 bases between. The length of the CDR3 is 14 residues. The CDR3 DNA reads TGTGCCAGCAGTTGGGACGGGAGCTCCTACGAGCAGTACTTC. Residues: CASSWDGSSYEQYF.

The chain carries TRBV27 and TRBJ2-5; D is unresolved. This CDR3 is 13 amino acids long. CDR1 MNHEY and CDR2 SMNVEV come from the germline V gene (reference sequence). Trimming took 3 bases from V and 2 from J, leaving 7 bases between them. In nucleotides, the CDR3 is TGTGCCAGCAGTTTCAGTCGACAAGAGACCCAGTACTTC. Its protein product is CASSFSRQETQYF.

CDR3: CASRGGSIEQFF. The CDR3, as DNA: TGTGCCAGCAGAGGGGGGTCAATAGAGCAGTTCTTC. This rearrangement joins TRBV6-1 to TRBJ2-1; either TRBD1 or TRBD2 may supply D (6 bases each). The ends were cut back, 6 bases at V and 10 bases at J, with 13 bases in the middle. Per the germline V gene, CDR1 is MNHNS and CDR2 is SASEGT. The CDR3 totals 12 residues.

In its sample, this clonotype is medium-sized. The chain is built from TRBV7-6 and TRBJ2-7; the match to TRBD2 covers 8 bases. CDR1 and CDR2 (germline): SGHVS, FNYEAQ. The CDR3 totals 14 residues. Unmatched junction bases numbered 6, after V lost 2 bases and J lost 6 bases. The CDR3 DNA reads TGTGCCAGCAGCTTACCCCGGGAGGGGGGCGAGCAGTACTTC. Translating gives CASSLPREGGEQYF.

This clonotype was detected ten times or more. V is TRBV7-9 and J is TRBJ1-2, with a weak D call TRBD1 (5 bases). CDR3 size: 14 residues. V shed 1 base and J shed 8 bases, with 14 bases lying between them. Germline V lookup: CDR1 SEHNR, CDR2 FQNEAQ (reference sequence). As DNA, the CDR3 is TGTGCCAGCAGCTTAGGTGAGACAGACCACGGCTACACCTTC. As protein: CASSLGETDHGYTF.

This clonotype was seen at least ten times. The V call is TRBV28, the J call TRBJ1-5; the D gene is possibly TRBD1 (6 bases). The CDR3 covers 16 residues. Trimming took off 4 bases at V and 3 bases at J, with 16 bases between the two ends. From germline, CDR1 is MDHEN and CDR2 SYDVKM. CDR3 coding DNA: TGTGCCAGCAGTTCACCTCGGAAGGGGGTCAATCAGCCCCAGCATTTT. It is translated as CASSSPRKGVNQPQHF.

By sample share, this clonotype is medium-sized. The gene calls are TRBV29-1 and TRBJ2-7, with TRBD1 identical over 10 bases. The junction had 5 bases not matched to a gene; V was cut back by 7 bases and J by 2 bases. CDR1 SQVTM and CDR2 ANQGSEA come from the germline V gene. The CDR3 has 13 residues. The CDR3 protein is CSGRDRGTYEQYF. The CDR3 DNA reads TGCAGCGGGCGGGACAGGGGAACCTACGAGCAGTACTTC.

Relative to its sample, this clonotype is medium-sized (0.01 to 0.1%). CDR3 sequence (DNA): TGTGCCAGCAGTTACTCAGGGGGCGGCACAGATACGCAGTATTTT. Encoded protein: CASSYSGGGTDTQYF. This rearrangement joins TRBV6-5 to TRBJ2-3; TRBD1 matches 7 bases. Looked up from germline, CDR1 is MNHEY and CDR2 is SVGAGI. The CDR3 runs to 15 residues. The junction had 1 base not matched to a gene; V was cut back by 0 bases and J by 1 base.

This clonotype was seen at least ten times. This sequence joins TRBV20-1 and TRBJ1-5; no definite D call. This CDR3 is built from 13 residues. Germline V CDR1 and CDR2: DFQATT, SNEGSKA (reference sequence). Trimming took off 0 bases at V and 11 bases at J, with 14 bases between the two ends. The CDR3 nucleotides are TGCAGTGCTAGAGATCGAAGCTCCACGACCCAGCATTTT. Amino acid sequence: CSARDRSSTTQHF.

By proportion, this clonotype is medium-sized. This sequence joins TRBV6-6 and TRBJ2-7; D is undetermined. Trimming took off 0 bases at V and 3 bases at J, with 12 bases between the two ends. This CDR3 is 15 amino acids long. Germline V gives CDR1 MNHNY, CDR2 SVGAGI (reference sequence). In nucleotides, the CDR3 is TGTGCCAGCAGTTACTCAGCGAGTCTAGACTACGAGCAGTACTTC. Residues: CASSYSASLDYEQYF.